This TCR beta chain was obtained from a study of OX40 agonist ivuxolimab in advanced cancers. Measured with immunoSEQ multiplex PCR; TCRdb has only the in-frame clones, and not every one. The data show some 98,000 clones, 93% seen once. At cycle 4 day 1, cycle 7 day 1, and baseline, blood was sampled. The V gene's germline CDR1 is DFQATT and CDR2 SNEGSKA (reference sequence). V lost 6 bases and J 2 bases, leaving 4 bases between the germline ends. This CDR3 is built from 10 residues. Of note for this clone: Its matching antigen is unknown.

Overall study results and limits: The CD4+ and CD8+ T cells in the blood had expanded clonally by week 6 at 0.1 to 3.0 mg/kg. Which antigen the expanded peripheral T cells recognized is unknown.

V usage is TRBV20-1 and J usage is TRBJ2-5; D uncertain. The source was CD4+ or CD8+ T cells sorted from blood, collected in a trial of the OX40 agonist ivuxolimab. This sequence was found in an adult with an advanced solid tumor such as melanoma, head and neck, liver or kidney cancer. The CDR3 region is CSALQETQYF. The CDR3 region has the DNA TGCAGTGCGCTACAAGAGACCCAGTACTTC.